This TCR beta chain was retrieved from a study of cytomegalovirus exposure and HLA in healthy donors. Study at large: Membership in the Caucasian-associated ancestry cluster was found for 81% of nearly 400 genotyped donors.

PCR primers comprised 60 Vbeta and 13 Jbeta primers. Sequenced by immunoSEQ multiplex PCR; TCRdb stores in-frame clones only, minus some. Counted here are about 120,000 clones, more than 65% occurring once; the ten biggest clones make up more than 1.4%. This CDR3 is 16 amino acids long. V was pared by 2 bases and J by 1 base, with 14 bases between. CDR1 SGHTA and CDR2 FQGTGA come from the germline V gene. V gene TRBV7-3 combines with J gene TRBJ1-2; the D is unclear. The specimen was PBMCs. The source of this sequence is a young woman in good health and CMV-seronegative. The DNA of the CDR3 is TGTGCCAGCAGCTTACGGGCAGGACTAGATAACTATGGCTACACCTTC. This gives the protein CASSLRAGLDNYGYTF. Full variable domain (missing parts from reference TRBV7-3 and TRBJ1-2): GAGVSQTPSNKVTEKGKYVELRCDPISGHTALYWYRQSLGQGPEFLIYFQGTGAADDSGLPNDRFFAVRPEGSVSTLKIQRTERGDSAVYLCASSLRAGLDNYGYTFGSGTRLTVV.